The 29 T cell receptor beta chains given below trace back to one sample, sequenced in a study of cytomegalovirus exposure and HLA in healthy donors. Sequenced by immunoSEQ multiplex PCR; TCRdb stores in-frame clones only, minus some. The data show under 100,000 clones, 96% seen once. What was sequenced was PBMCs. The receptors come from a woman aged 18-29 years in good health and CMV-seronegative.

The V and J genes are TRBV11-2 and TRBJ2-7; D is perhaps TRBD2 (5 bases). The CDR3 is 12 amino acids. Deletions cut 3 bases from V and 4 bases from J, with 7 bases between. CDR1 SGHAT and CDR2 FQNNGV come from the germline V gene. CDR3 coding DNA: TGTGCCAGCAGCTTCGAGGGTTACGAGCAGTACTTC. It translates to CASSFEGYEQYF.

The rearrangement uses TRBV28 and TRBJ2-1, with a tentative D call TRBD1 (5 bases). The V end lost 2 bases, the J end lost 9 bases, and 17 bases lay between the germline ends. The CDR3 loop spans 15 amino acids. Germline V CDR1 and CDR2: MDHEN, SYDVKM. Here the CDR3 DNA reads TGTGCCAGCAGTTTAGGCAGGGTCAGGGTGGGTGAGCAGTTCTTC. It translates to CASSLGRVRVGEQFF.

This chain joins TRBV5-1 and TRBJ2-7, with D uncertain. CDR1 is SGHRS and CDR2 is YFSETQ in the germline V gene. Trimming took off 4 bases at V and 3 bases at J, with 5 bases between the two ends. CDR3 length equals 11 residues. CDR3 sequence reads: CASSANYEQYF. The CDR3 DNA follows: TGCGCCAGCAGCGCGAACTACGAGCAGTACTTC.

This chain connects TRBV5-1 to TRBJ2-2; D not certain. Trimming removed 4 bases from V and 0 bases from J, with 10 bases in between. Per germline, CDR1 SGHRS and CDR2 YFSETQ. This CDR3 has 15 residues. CDR3 amino acids: CASSRSTSNTGELFF. In DNA, the CDR3 is TGCGCCAGCAGCCGTAGCACTTCGAACACCGGGGAGCTGTTTTTT.

The chain uses TRBV5-8 and TRBJ1-5; possible D gene TRBD1, 5 bases. Germline V gene data show CDR1 as SGHTS and CDR2 as YDEGEE. The CDR3 extends over 13 amino acids. The ends were cut back, 4 bases at V and 3 bases at J, with 8 bases in the middle. The CDR3 reads CASSPTVNQPQHF. The CDR3 DNA sequence: TGTGCCAGCAGCCCGACAGTCAATCAGCCCCAGCATTTT.

The gene calls are TRBV2 and TRBJ1-2, with TRBD1 as a possible D gene (5 bases). The CDR3 is 13 amino acids. CDR1 is SNHLY, CDR2 FYNNEI, per germline. V lost 4 bases, J lost 5 bases, and 11 bases lay in between. As DNA, the CDR3 is TGTGCCAGCAGTGCCTCAGGGCTATATGGCTACACCTTC. The encoded protein is CASSASGLYGYTF.

This chain connects TRBV7-9 to TRBJ2-1, with D unclear. The germline gives CDR1 SEHNR, CDR2 FQNEAQ (reference sequence). The CDR3 is 15 residues long. V was trimmed by 7 bases and J by 6 bases, leaving 19 bases between them. CDR3 coding DNA: TGTGCCAGCACCCCGGCAGGTCAACTTGGCAATGAGCAGTTCTTC. This encodes CASTPAGQLGNEQFF.

CDR3 nucleotide sequence: TGTGCCAGCCCACTGAACTCTGGAAACACCATATATTTT. It yields the protein CASPLNSGNTIYF. The chain carries TRBV7-9 and TRBJ1-3; D is uncertain. The length of the CDR3 is 13 residues. Deletions cut 8 bases from V and 0 bases from J, with 8 bases between. CDR1 SEHNR and CDR2 FQNEAQ come from the germline V gene (reference sequence).

This clone appeared a single time. This chain uses TRBV11-2 with TRBJ1-4; D ambiguous. This CDR3 has 14 amino acids. Trimming removed 5 bases at V and 6 bases at J, with 13 bases between. Germline CDR1 and CDR2: SGHAT and FQNNGV. CDR3 DNA: TGTGCCAGCAGCCCGGAGTTTTTGTATGAAAAACTGTTTTTT. This translates into CASSPEFLYEKLFF.

J is TRBJ2-6 and V is TRBV7-8, with TRBD1 matching 8 bases. J lost 2 bases, V lost 5 bases, and 5 bases had no gene match. This CDR3 has 16 residues. Germline V CDR1 and CDR2: SGHVS, FQNEAQ. CDR3 in amino acids: CASSPGGRPGANVLTF. DNA for the CDR3: TGTGCCAGCAGCCCAGGGGGCCGGCCTGGGGCCAACGTCCTGACTTTC.

The chain employs TRBV28 and TRBJ2-3, with a possible D match to TRBD2 (6 bases). In germline, CDR1 is MDHEN, CDR2 SYDVKM. CDR3 length: 16 amino acids. V was pared by 5 bases and J by 5 bases, with 20 bases between. CDR3 protein: CASSPTGVLVKDTQYF. The CDR3 coding sequence is TGTGCCAGCAGTCCCACGGGGGTTCTGGTAAAAGATACGCAGTATTTT.

The chain couples TRBV14 to TRBJ2-7, with 8 bases lining up with TRBD1. The CDR3 spans 16 residues. In germline, CDR1 is SGHDN, CDR2 FVKESK. V shed 0 bases, J shed 4 bases, and the junction held 8 bases outside the gene matches. CDR3 residues: CASSQERQGAGYEQYF. CDR3 bases: TGTGCCAGCAGCCAAGAAAGGCAGGGGGCCGGATACGAGCAGTACTTC.

The gene calls are TRBV10-1 and TRBJ2-1; 10 nucleotides line up with TRBD1. The CDR3 runs to 13 residues. V was clipped by 6 bases and J by 5 bases; unmatched bases: 1. Germline CDR1 and CDR2: WNHNN and SYGVQD (reference sequence). CDR3 region: CASRGTGDNEQFF. CDR3 DNA sequence: TGCGCCAGCAGAGGGACAGGGGACAATGAGCAGTTCTTC.

The chain's CDR3 is CASSLGAGTRDEQFF. The DNA for the CDR3 is TGTGCCAGCAGTTTAGGGGCGGGAACCAGGGATGAGCAGTTCTTC. The gene calls are TRBV28 and TRBJ2-1, with a weak D call TRBD2 (6 bases). Between the trimmed V and J ends, which lost 2 bases and 8 bases, there was a span of 16 bases. CDR1 and CDR2 from the germline V gene are MDHEN and SYDVKM. This CDR3 spans 15 amino acids.

V is TRBV6-4 and J is TRBJ2-1; 7 bases fit TRBD2. Germline V gene sequence: CDR1 MRHNA, CDR2 SNTAGT. The CDR3 runs 14 residues. The V segment lost 0 bases and the J segment 15 bases; nucleotides outside the gene matches: 11. Written as DNA, the CDR3 is TGTGCCAGCAGTGACTCGTTCGAGACTAGCCGTTTGTTCTTC. It translates to CASSDSFETSRLFF.

The V call is TRBV14, the J call TRBJ2-1; 7 bases are shared with TRBD2. Germline V gene lookup returns CDR1 SGHDN and CDR2 FVKESK. This CDR3 region has 12 residues. Trimming removed 4 bases from V and 7 bases from J; junction bases left unmatched: 1. The CDR3, as DNA: TGTGCCAGCAGCCTACTAGCGAATGAGCAGTTCTTC. Protein product: CASSLLANEQFF.

The chain is built from TRBV19 and TRBJ1-1; D gene ambiguous. V shed 4 bases and J shed 4 bases, with 10 bases lying between them. The CDR3 runs 13 residues. Germline V gene data show CDR1 as LNHDA and CDR2 as SQIVND (reference sequence). The chain's CDR3 is CASSTEWATEAFF. In nucleotides, the CDR3 is TGTGCCAGTAGTACAGAGTGGGCCACTGAAGCTTTCTTT.

The chain couples TRBV5-5 to TRBJ1-1; 8 bases fit TRBD1. Unmatched junction bases numbered 9, after V lost 0 bases and J lost 5 bases. This CDR3 has 16 amino acids. Looked up from germline, CDR1 is SGHKS and CDR2 is YYEKEE (reference sequence). As DNA, the CDR3 is TGTGCCAGCAGCTTGGATCAGGGGGCAATGGGGACTGAAGCTTTCTTT. It is translated as CASSLDQGAMGTEAFF.

The rearrangement uses TRBV5-1 and TRBJ1-2, with TRBD1 identical over 9 bases. The CDR3 spans 15 residues. Germline loops: CDR1 SGHRS, CDR2 YFSETQ. With 0 bases clipped from V and 8 bases from J, the junction kept 8 bases outside the gene matches. The CDR3 region is CASSLDPGQGTGYTF. The CDR3 coding sequence is TGCGCCAGCAGCTTGGACCCCGGACAGGGGACCGGCTACACCTTC.

The chain combines TRBV2 with TRBJ1-5; a possible D gene is TRBD1 (6 bases). Trimming took 3 bases from V and 5 from J, leaving 11 bases between them. Germline lookup yields CDR1 SNHLY and CDR2 FYNNEI. CDR3 size: 14 residues. CDR3 bases: TGTGCCAGCAGTGACTCGGACAGTTATCAGCCCCAGCATTTT. Amino acid sequence: CASSDSDSYQPQHF.

The chain recombines TRBV28 with TRBJ2-3, with D possibly matching TRBD2 (6 bases). This CDR3 region has 14 residues. Deletions cut 4 bases from V and 0 bases from J, with 8 bases between. Germline CDR1 and CDR2: MDHEN and SYDVKM. This CDR3 reads CASSWSGSTDTQYF. The CDR3 coding sequence is TGTGCCAGCAGTTGGAGCGGGAGCACAGATACGCAGTATTTT. Complete variable domain (other parts from reference TRBV28 and TRBJ2-3): DVKVTQSSRYLVKRTGEKVFLECVQDMDHENMFWYRQDPGLGLRLIYFSYDVKMKEKGDIPEGYSVSREKKERFSLILESASTNQTSMYLCASSWSGSTDTQYFGPGTRLTVL.

As concerns this clone: The same CDR3 also results from other DNA sequences found in this sample. The chain joins TRBV5-4 to TRBJ2-7, with TRBD2 matching 12 bases. The ends lost 6 bases at V and 7 bases at J; junction bases unmatched: 5. Germline CDR1 SGHNT, CDR2 YYREEE (reference sequence). The length of the CDR3 is 13 residues. CDR3 coding DNA: TGTGCCAGCAAACTAGCGGGAGGTGGGGAGCAGTACTTC. Amino acid sequence: CASKLAGGGEQYF.

The chain carries TRBV9 and TRBJ1-5, with 11 bases identical to TRBD1. Trimming cost V 2 bases and J 2 bases; bases outside gene matches: 6. Germline V gene data show CDR1 as SGDLS and CDR2 as YYNGEE. CDR3 length equals 17 residues. CDR3 in amino acids: CASSVGTGGGRNQPQHF. The CDR3, as DNA: TGTGCCAGCAGCGTGGGGACAGGGGGAGGTCGCAATCAGCCCCAGCATTTT.

The chain has TRBV30 and TRBJ1-6; unclear D gene. CDR3 size: 14 residues. The germline V and J ends were trimmed by 5 bases and 7 bases, with 15 bases remaining between them. Germline V lookup: CDR1 GTSNPN, CDR2 SVGIG (reference sequence). In nucleotides, the CDR3 is TGTGCCTGGGAGACCGGGAGCTTAAATTCACCCCTCCACTTT. This sequence encodes CAWETGSLNSPLHF.

The rearrangement joins TRBV27 to TRBJ2-7; 7 nucleotides match TRBD1. This CDR3 contains 15 residues. V was pared by 6 bases and J by 3 bases, with 11 bases of the junction left unmatched. Germline V gene lookup returns CDR1 MNHEY and CDR2 SMNVEV (reference sequence). Here the CDR3 reads CASSPRDSRYYEQYF. CDR3 nucleotide sequence: TGTGCCAGCAGCCCAAGGGACAGCAGATACTACGAGCAGTACTTC.

The chain links TRBV7-8 to TRBJ1-3, with D unresolved. CDR1 SGHVS and CDR2 FQNEAQ come from the germline V gene. The V gene lost 1 base and the J gene lost 2 bases, with 12 bases spanning the gap. The CDR3 is 16 residues long. DNA for the CDR3: TGTGCCAGCAGCTTAGGAGCGTCAGCAGCTGGAAACACCATATATTTT. Translating it yields CASSLGASAAGNTIYF.

The V gene is TRBV7-9, the J gene TRBJ2-5, with D hard to call. The J call may be incorrect, as the DNA end agrees better with TRBJ2-7. Per the germline V gene, CDR1 is SEHNR and CDR2 is FQNEAQ (reference sequence). The CDR3 extends over 11 amino acids. The CDR3 spells CASSPFYEQYF. Here the CDR3 DNA reads TGTGCCAGCAGCCCCTTCTACGAGCAGTACTTC.

This chain uses TRBV19 with TRBJ1-5, with D perhaps matching TRBD1 (5 bases). V was trimmed by 1 base and J by 6 bases, leaving 13 bases between them. This CDR3 spans 15 amino acids. Per germline, CDR1 LNHDA and CDR2 SQIVND (reference sequence). CDR3 in amino acids: CASSIGRWGGQPQHF. The CDR3 bases are TGTGCCAGTAGTATAGGCAGGTGGGGCGGTCAGCCCCAGCATTTT. The full variable domain, rest sourced from reference TRBV19 and TRBJ1-5, is DGGITQSPKYLFRKEGQNVTLSCEQNLNHDAMYWYRQDPGQGLRLIYYSQIVNDFQKGDIAEGYSVSREKKESFPLTVTSAQKNPTAFYLCASSIGRWGGQPQHFGDGTRLSIL.

This chain joins TRBV5-1 and TRBJ2-6, with 7 bases fitting TRBD2. The CDR3 is 18 amino acids. V was clipped by 4 bases and J by 1 base; unmatched bases: 11. The V gene's germline CDR1 is SGHRS and CDR2 YFSETQ. The CDR3 sequence is CASSLGGTTSSGANVLTF. The CDR3 coding sequence is TGCGCCAGCAGCCTGGGAGGGACTACCTCATCTGGGGCCAACGTCCTGACTTTC.